This is a list of T cell receptor beta chains from one sample in a study of cytomegalovirus exposure and HLA in healthy donors. Only in-frame clones appear in the TCRdb table, and some are missing; sequencing was by immunoSEQ multiplex PCR. The profile shows 150,000 to 200,000 clones, about four fifths of them singletons. The sequenced sample consisted of PBMCs. All receptors derive from a boy younger than 18 in good health and CMV-seronegative. The CDR3 runs from the conserved cysteine through the conserved F or W. The order of the fields is clone size, D gene, CDR3 length, V gene, J gene, CDR3 protein, CDR3 DNA. The D gene is left open where the match is weak. Rows give clone size only sometimes, using once, few, many, or a class for an expanded clone.

>-|TRBD1|15|TRBV2|TRBJ2-3
CASSEPGQNTDTQYF
TGTGCCAGCAGCGAGCCGGGACAGAACACAGATACGCAGTATTTT
>once|-|16|TRBV5-4|TRBJ2-3
CASSLAGRHGTDTQYF
TGTGCCAGCAGCTTGGCAGGGCGGCATGGGACAGATACGCAGTATTTT
>-|TRBD2|18|TRBV5-1|TRBJ2-7
CASSLSGTSGSQTYEQYF
TGCGCCAGCAGCTTGAGTGGGACTAGCGGGAGTCAAACCTACGAGCAGTACTTC
>-|-|15|TRBV27|TRBJ1-1
CASSRIRVQNTEAFF
TGTGCCAGCAGTCGAATCAGGGTGCAGAACACTGAAGCTTTCTTT
>-|TRBD2|14|TRBV5-1|TRBJ2-7
CASSYAGTTFEQYF
TGCGCCAGCAGCTACGCCGGGACTACATTCGAGCAGTACTTC
>-|TRBD1|14|TRBV5-6|TRBJ1-2
CASCPGGTYYGYTF
TGTGCCAGCTGCCCAGGGGGGACCTACTATGGCTACACCTTC
>-|TRBD2|16|TRBV6-6|TRBJ2-3
CASSLLTSGLTDTQYF
TGTGCCAGCAGTTTGCTGACTAGCGGGCTCACAGATACGCAGTATTTT
>-|TRBD2|17|TRBV7-2|TRBJ2-2
CASSFSTSGGGTGELFF
TGTGCCAGCAGCTTTAGTACTAGCGGGGGCGGCACCGGGGAGCTGTTTTTT
>once|TRBD2|16|TRBV5-1|TRBJ2-2
CASSLDGTRGTGELFF
TGCGCCAGCAGCCTGGACGGGACTAGAGGCACCGGGGAGCTGTTTTTT
>-|-|13|TRBV7-2|TRBJ2-1
CASRPAGGSLQFF
TGTGCCAGCAGACCAGCAGGAGGATCGTTGCAGTTCTTC
>-|-|15|TRBV30|TRBJ1-5
CAWSVQGVGNQPQHF
TGTGCCTGGAGTGTACAAGGGGTCGGTAATCAGCCCCAGCATTTT
>-|-|14|TRBV19|TRBJ2-7
CASSAARGPYEQYF
TGTGCCAGTAGTGCTGCCAGGGGTCCCTACGAGCAGTACTTC
>-|TRBD1|16|TRBV23-1|TRBJ1-2
CASGALDRRGTGGYTF
TGCGCCAGCGGCGCCCTGGACAGGCGAGGGACGGGAGGCTACACCTTC
>-|-|13|TRBV12-5|TRBJ2-7
CASLNRVTGEQYF
TGTGCTAGTCTTAACCGGGTCACCGGTGAGCAGTACTTC
>-|-|15|TRBV5-6|TRBJ2-1
CASSLARVTYNEQFF
TGTGCCAGCAGCTTGGCCAGGGTGACCTACAATGAGCAGTTCTTC
>-|TRBD1|13|TRBV7-9|TRBJ1-1
CASSLVTGAEAFF
TGTGCCAGCAGCTTAGTAACAGGGGCTGAAGCTTTCTTT
>-|-|13|TRBV6-4|TRBJ2-3
CASSSGSTDTQYF
TGTGCCAGCAGTAGCGGGAGCACAGATACGCAGTATTTT
>-|TRBD2|15|TRBV5-6|TRBJ2-1
CASSVGLAGDNEQFF
TGTGCCAGCAGCGTGGGACTAGCGGGAGACAATGAGCAGTTCTTC
>-|TRBD1|15|TRBV30|TRBJ1-2
CAWSATSRRGHGYTF
TGTGCCTGGAGTGCTACGTCCCGAAGGGGGCATGGCTACACCTTC
>-|TRBD1|16|TRBV6-1|TRBJ2-3
CASSVDRALDTDTQYF
TGTGCCAGCAGTGTTGACAGGGCACTCGACACAGATACGCAGTATTTT
>-|-|15|TRBV15|TRBJ2-3
CATSRYGTYTDTQYF
TGTGCCACCAGCAGGTATGGGACTTACACAGATACGCAGTATTTT
>-|TRBD1|19|TRBV7-2|TRBJ1-3
CASSLAPRATGGGGNTIYF
TGTGCCAGCAGCTTAGCCCCGAGGGCTACAGGGGGCGGGGGAAACACCATATATTTT
>-|TRBD1|17|TRBV28|TRBJ1-1
CASSPREGQGLGAEAFF
TGTGCCAGCAGTCCCAGGGAGGGACAGGGATTAGGGGCTGAAGCTTTCTTT
>-|-|11|TRBV29-1|TRBJ2-2
CSVAEGGELFF
TGCAGCGTTGCCGAGGGAGGGGAGCTGTTTTTT
>-|-|15|TRBV5-4|TRBJ2-2
CASSHDKSNTGELFF
TGTGCCAGCAGCCACGACAAATCGAACACCGGGGAGCTGTTTTTT
>few|TRBD1|11|TRBV29-1|TRBJ1-2
CSVRQGEGYTF
TGCAGCGTTCGACAGGGTGAAGGCTACACCTTC
>-|-|13|TRBV28|TRBJ2-5
CASSLSGGETQYF
TGTGCCAGCAGTTTAAGCGGTGGAGAGACCCAGTACTTC
>-|TRBD1|15|TRBV30|TRBJ1-2
CVLFPRDRGNYGYTF
TGTGTCCTCTTTCCCCGGGACAGGGGGAACTATGGCTACACCTTC
>-|TRBD2|10|TRBV2|TRBJ2-1
CASLAVEQFF
TGTGCCTCCCTAGCGGTTGAGCAGTTCTTC
>-|TRBD1|14|TRBV6-5|TRBJ1-6
CASRLTGGDSPLHF
TGTGCCAGCAGGCTGACAGGGGGCGATTCACCCCTCCACTTT
>-|TRBD2|18|TRBV14|TRBJ2-2
CASSRAASGRPIGGELFF
TGTGCCAGCAGCCGCGCCGCTAGCGGGAGGCCAATAGGCGGGGAGCTGTTTTTT
>-|TRBD1|14|TRBV6-5|TRBJ1-5
CASSRDRSNQPQHF
TGTGCCAGCAGTCGGGACAGAAGCAATCAGCCCCAGCATTTT
>-|TRBD1|15|TRBV28|TRBJ2-7
CASRLRDRVNYEQYF
TGTGCCAGCAGGCTCCGGGACAGGGTAAACTACGAGCAGTACTTC
>-|TRBD1|15|TRBV30|TRBJ2-5
CASTRDRGPQETQYF
TGTGCCTCGACCCGGGACAGGGGACCCCAAGAGACCCAGTACTTC
>-|TRBD2|16|TRBV9|TRBJ2-1
CASSVMVSGAYNEQFF
TGTGCCAGCAGCGTAATGGTTAGCGGGGCCTACAATGAGCAGTTCTTC
>few|TRBD2|15|TRBV5-4|TRBJ2-6
CASSWEGPGANVLTF
TGTGCCAGCAGCTGGGAGGGTCCTGGGGCCAACGTCCTGACTTTC
>-|TRBD1|14|TRBV7-9|TRBJ1-1
CASSLGQGNTEAFF
TGTGCCAGCAGCCTGGGACAGGGAAACACTGAAGCTTTCTTT
>-|-|14|TRBV27|TRBJ2-3
CASSLLSSTDTQYF
TGTGCCAGCAGCCTCCTCTCTAGCACAGATACGCAGTATTTT
>few|-|16|TRBV7-2|TRBJ2-7
CASSLGLAGQPYEQYF
TGTGCCAGCAGCTTAGGGTTAGCGGGACAGCCCTACGAGCAGTACTTC
>-|-|16|TRBV27|TRBJ2-7
CASSLSAGDKPYEQYF
TGTGCCAGCAGTTTATCGGCAGGGGACAAACCTTACGAGCAGTACTTC
>-|-|13|TRBV6-6|TRBJ2-3
CASSPPPGDTQYF
TGTGCCAGCAGCCCGCCCCCGGGAGATACGCAGTATTTT
>-|-|15|TRBV5-1|TRBJ2-7
CASSLPQGPHYEQYF
TGCGCCAGCAGCCTACCACAGGGTCCCCACTACGAGCAGTACTTC
>-|-|14|TRBV18|TRBJ1-1
CASSPRRLYTEAFF
TGTGCCAGCTCACCGCGCAGGCTGTACACTGAAGCTTTCTTT
>-|-|14|TRBV29-1|TRBJ2-6
CSVDSVSGANVLTF
TGCAGCGTCGACTCAGTCTCTGGGGCCAACGTCCTGACTTTC
>-|TRBD1|14|TRBV7-2|TRBJ2-7
CASSSGQDSYEQYF
TGTGCCAGCAGCTCGGGACAGGACTCCTACGAGCAGTACTTC
>-|TRBD2|14|TRBV10-3|TRBJ2-1
CAIRASGSGNEQFF
TGTGCCATCAGGGCTAGCGGGAGTGGAAATGAGCAGTTCTTC
>-|TRBD2|16|TRBV5-1|TRBJ2-2
CASSAKGRGITGELFF
TGCGCCAGCAGCGCCAAGGGGCGGGGGATTACCGGGGAGCTGTTTTTT
>-|TRBD2|21|TRBV5-1|TRBJ2-2
CASSLEGPRTSGWELDGELFF
TGCGCCAGCAGCTTGGAGGGACCGCGGACTAGCGGTTGGGAGTTGGACGGGGAGCTGTTTTTT